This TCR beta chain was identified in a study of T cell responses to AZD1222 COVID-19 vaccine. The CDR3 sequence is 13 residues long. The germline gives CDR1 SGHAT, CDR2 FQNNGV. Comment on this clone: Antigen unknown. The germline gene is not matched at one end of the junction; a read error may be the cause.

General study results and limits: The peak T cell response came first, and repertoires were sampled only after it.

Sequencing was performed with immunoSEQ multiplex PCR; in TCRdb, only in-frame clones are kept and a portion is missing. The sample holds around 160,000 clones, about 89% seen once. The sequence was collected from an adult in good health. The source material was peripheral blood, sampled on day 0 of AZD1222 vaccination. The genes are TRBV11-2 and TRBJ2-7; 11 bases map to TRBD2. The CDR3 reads CASRLAGGGEQYF. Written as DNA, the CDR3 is TGTGCCAGCAGGTTAGCGGGAGGGGGCGAGCAGTACTTC.